The rows below give T cell receptor beta chains drawn from one sample of a study of blood T cell repertoires in COVID-19. Produced via immunoSEQ multiplex PCR; TCRdb's table is partial and in-frame only. The sample yields around 300,000 clones, less than 90% seen once. Specimen: PBMCs or T cells enriched from blood (not recorded which). The receptor set was obtained from a woman aged 45-59 years who had recovered from COVID-19. Both conserved end residues are part of each CDR3. Each record gives: D gene, clone size, J gene, V gene, CDR3 DNA, CDR3 protein. D genes are given only for firm matches. Clone size appears in some rows only: once, few, many, or a class for an expanded clone.

D: TRBD1
size: -
J: TRBJ1-6
V: TRBV9
DNA: TGTGCCAGCGGCGGACAGGGGGGCGATAATTCACCCCTCCACTTT
CDR3: CASGGQGGDNSPLHF

D: TRBD1
size: -
J: TRBJ1-2
V: TRBV7-9
DNA: TGTGCCAGCAGCTTAGTCGTGACAGGGGGCGCGGGAGGCTACACCTTC
CDR3: CASSLVVTGGAGGYTF

D: TRBD1
size: -
J: TRBJ1-5
V: TRBV28
DNA: TGTGCCAGCAGTTTAGTGGACAGGAGGGATCAGCCCCAGCATTTT
CDR3: CASSLVDRRDQPQHF

D: -
size: once
J: TRBJ1-5
V: TRBV5-1
DNA: TGCGCCAGCAGCTTGGGCCAGGCGAATCAGCCCCAGCATTTT
CDR3: CASSLGQANQPQHF

D: TRBD1
size: -
J: TRBJ1-4
V: TRBV2
DNA: TGTGCCAGCGAAGGGACAGGGGGCTCTGAAAAACTGTTTTTT
CDR3: CASEGTGGSEKLFF

D: TRBD1
size: -
J: TRBJ1-2
V: TRBV5-1
DNA: TGCGCCAGCAGCTTGCCGGGACAGGGGGCTTCGGGTGGCTACACCTTC
CDR3: CASSLPGQGASGGYTF

D: TRBD1
size: -
J: TRBJ2-7
V: TRBV9
DNA: TGTGCCAGCAGCGTAGCAGGCAGGGGGCGCCTCCACGAGCAGTACTTC
CDR3: CASSVAGRGRLHEQYF

D: TRBD1
size: -
J: TRBJ1-1
V: TRBV6-5
DNA: TGTGCCAGCAGTTCAGGGGGGTCCACTGAAGCTTTCTTT
CDR3: CASSSGGSTEAFF

D: -
size: -
J: TRBJ2-1
V: TRBV28
DNA: TGTGCCAGCAGTTTAACGGCTAGCCGCCGGCTTCACAATGAGCAGTTCTTC
CDR3: CASSLTASRRLHNEQFF

D: -
size: -
J: TRBJ1-1
V: TRBV28
DNA: TGTGCCAGCAGTCCCTTAGCACTTCGTAGGGGTAGGAACACTGAAGCTTTCTTT
CDR3: CASSPLALRRGRNTEAFF

D: TRBD2
size: once
J: TRBJ2-3
V: TRBV20-1
DNA: TGCAGTGCTAGTTTACGGGAGGGCACAGATACGCAGTATTTT
CDR3: CSASLREGTDTQYF

D: TRBD1
size: -
J: TRBJ1-1
V: TRBV5-1
DNA: TGCGCCAGCAGCTACCGGGACAGGGTTACTGAAGCTTTCTTT
CDR3: CASSYRDRVTEAFF

D: TRBD2
size: -
J: TRBJ2-5
V: TRBV5-1
DNA: TGCGCCAGCAGCTTGAATCCCAGCGGGGGGCAAGAGACCCAGTACTTC
CDR3: CASSLNPSGGQETQYF

D: -
size: -
J: TRBJ1-6
V: TRBV4-2
DNA: TGTGCCAGCAGCATCCAGGGTGATAATTCACCCCTCCACTTT
CDR3: CASSIQGDNSPLHF

D: TRBD1
size: -
J: TRBJ2-7
V: TRBV18
DNA: TGTGCCAGCTCACCAGACAGGGAGGAGCAGTACTTC
CDR3: CASSPDREEQYF

D: TRBD2
size: once
J: TRBJ2-7
V: TRBV29-1
DNA: TGCAGCGTTGGGTTAAGACTAGCGGGAGTCGAGCAGTACTTC
CDR3: CSVGLRLAGVEQYF

D: TRBD2
size: -
J: TRBJ2-7
V: TRBV29-1
DNA: TGCAGCGTTGAAGTGAGGCAAGGACTAGGTGATTCAAATTACGAGCAGTACTTC
CDR3: CSVEVRQGLGDSNYEQYF